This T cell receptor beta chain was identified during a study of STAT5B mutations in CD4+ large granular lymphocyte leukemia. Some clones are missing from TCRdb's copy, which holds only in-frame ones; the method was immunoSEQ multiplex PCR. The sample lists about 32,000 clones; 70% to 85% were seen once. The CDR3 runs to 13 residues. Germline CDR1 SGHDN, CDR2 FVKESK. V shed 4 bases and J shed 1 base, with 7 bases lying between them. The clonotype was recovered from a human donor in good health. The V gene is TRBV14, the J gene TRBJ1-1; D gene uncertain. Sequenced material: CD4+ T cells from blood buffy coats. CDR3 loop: CASSPRGNTEAFF. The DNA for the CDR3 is TGTGCCAGCAGCCCTAGAGGGAACACTGAAGCTTTCTTT.